The present T cell receptor (beta chain) was sequenced within a study of cytomegalovirus exposure and HLA in healthy donors. As for the study in general: The roughly 130 validation repertoires used the same platform as the approximately 620 first-cohort repertoires (as reported by a later analysis). Study-wide results and caveats: It was reportedly the case that the classifier diagnosed cytomegalovirus status with high specificity and sensitivity.

Of note for this clone: Its antigen remains unknown.

V shed 3 bases, J shed 9 bases, and the junction held 11 bases outside the gene matches. The CDR3 is 16 residues long. Germline V gene sequence: CDR1 MGHRA, CDR2 YSYEKL. Only in-frame clones appear in the TCRdb table, and some are missing; sequencing was by immunoSEQ multiplex PCR. The sample shows about 74,000 clones, 94% of them seen only once. This clonotype was obtained from a man aged 18 to 29 in good health and CMV-seropositive. This chain links TRBV4-1 with TRBJ2-1; 10 bases are a match to TRBD2. What was sequenced was PBMCs. This CDR3 is CASSHEAASGSGEQFF. The CDR3 region has the DNA TGCGCCAGCAGCCACGAAGCGGCTAGCGGGAGCGGTGAGCAGTTCTTC.